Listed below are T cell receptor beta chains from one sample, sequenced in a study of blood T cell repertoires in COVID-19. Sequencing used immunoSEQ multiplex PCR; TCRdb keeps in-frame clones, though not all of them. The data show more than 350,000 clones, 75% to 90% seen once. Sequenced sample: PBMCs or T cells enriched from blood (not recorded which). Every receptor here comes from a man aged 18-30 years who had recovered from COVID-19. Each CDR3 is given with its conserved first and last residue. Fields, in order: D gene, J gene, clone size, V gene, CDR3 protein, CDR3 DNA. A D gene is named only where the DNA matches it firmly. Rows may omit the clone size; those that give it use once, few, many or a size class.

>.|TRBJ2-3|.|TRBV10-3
CAISESTGRGTDTQYF
TGTGCCATCAGTGAGTCGACAGGACGGGGTACAGATACGCAGTATTTT
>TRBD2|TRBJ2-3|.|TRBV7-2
CASSLFWREGLDTQYF
TGTGCCAGCAGCTTATTCTGGCGGGAGGGATTAGATACGCAGTATTTT
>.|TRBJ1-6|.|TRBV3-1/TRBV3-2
CASSQVITGARSPLHF
TGTGCCAGCAGCCAAGTGATTACAGGCGCACGGTCACCCCTCCACTTT
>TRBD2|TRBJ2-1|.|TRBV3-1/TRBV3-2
CASSRPLAGRSYNEQFF
TGTGCCAGCAGCCGACCCTTAGCGGGGCGTTCCTACAATGAGCAGTTCTTC
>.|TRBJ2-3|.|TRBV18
CASSPETDTQYF
TGTGCCAGCTCACCAGAGACAGATACGCAGTATTTT
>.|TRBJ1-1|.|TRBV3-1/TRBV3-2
CASSQEFRGEAFF
TGTGCCAGCAGCCAAGAATTCAGGGGTGAAGCTTTCTTT
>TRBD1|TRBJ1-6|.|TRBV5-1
CASRQGQSSYNSPLHF
TGCGCCAGCAGACAGGGACAGAGCTCCTATAATTCACCCCTCCACTTT
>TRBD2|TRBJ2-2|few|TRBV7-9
CASSRLAGGITGELFF
TGTGCCAGCAGCAGACTAGCGGGAGGGATCACCGGGGAGCTGTTTTTT
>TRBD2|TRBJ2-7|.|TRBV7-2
CASSLEAGGHEQYF
TGTGCCAGCAGCTTAGAAGCGGGAGGGCACGAGCAGTACTTC
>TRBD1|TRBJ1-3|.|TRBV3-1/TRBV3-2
CASSRDRGGNTIYF
TGTGCCAGCAGCCGAGACAGGGGAGGAAACACCATATATTTT
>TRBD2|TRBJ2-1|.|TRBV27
CASSLVGSGSNEQFF
TGTGCCAGCAGCCTGGTAGGTAGCGGGAGCAATGAGCAGTTCTTC
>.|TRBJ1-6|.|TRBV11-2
CASSFSDNSPLHF
TGTGCCAGCAGCTTTTCTGATAATTCACCCCTCCACTTT
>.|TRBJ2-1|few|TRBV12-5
CASGYGDNEQFF
TGTGCTAGTGGTTACGGGGACAATGAGCAGTTCTTC
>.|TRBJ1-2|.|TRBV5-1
CASSLVDSYGYTF
TGCGCCAGCAGCTTGGTCGACAGTTATGGCTACACCTTC
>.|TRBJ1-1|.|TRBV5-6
CASSLGGLLAFF
TGTGCCAGCAGCTTGGGCGGGTTATTAGCTTTCTTT
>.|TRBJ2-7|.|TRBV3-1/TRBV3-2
CASSQVGGRVDF
TGTGCCAGCAGCCAAGTCGGGGGGCGCGTGGACTTC
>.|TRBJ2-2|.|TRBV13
CASSSSGELFF
TGTGCCAGCAGCTCTTCCGGGGAGCTGTTTTTT
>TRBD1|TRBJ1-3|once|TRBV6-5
CASSRDRETIYF
TGTGCCAGCAGCCGGGACAGGGAAACCATATATTTT
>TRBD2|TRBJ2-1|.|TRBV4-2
CASSQDLGTSGYNEQFF
TGTGCCAGCAGCCAAGATCTCGGGACTAGCGGATACAATGAGCAGTTCTTC
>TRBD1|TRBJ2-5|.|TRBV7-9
CAGRQGETQYF
TGTGCCGGCAGACAGGGGGAGACCCAGTACTTC
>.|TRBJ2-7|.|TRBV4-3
CASSPSLGTGLNYEQYF
TGCGCCAGCAGCCCGTCGTTAGGGACTGGACTTAACTACGAGCAGTACTTC
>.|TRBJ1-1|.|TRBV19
CASSIWPLTVNTEAFF
TGTGCCAGTAGTATATGGCCCCTGACAGTGAACACTGAAGCTTTCTTT
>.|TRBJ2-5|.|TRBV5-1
CASRYGPGLQETQYF
TGCGCCAGCAGATACGGGCCGGGACTTCAAGAGACCCAGTACTTC
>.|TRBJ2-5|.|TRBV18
CASSPGHQETQYF
TGTGCCAGCTCACCAGGGCACCAAGAGACCCAGTACTTC
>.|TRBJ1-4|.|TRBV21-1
CASSNHRVRSEKLFF
TGTGCCAGCAGCAACCACAGGGTTCGGAGTGAAAAACTGTTTTTT
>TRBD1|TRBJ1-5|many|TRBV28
CAVGRGPDQPQHF
TGTGCCGTTGGAAGGGGGCCAGACCAGCCCCAGCATTTT